The source of this T cell receptor (beta chain) is a study of HIV-infected patients and healthy controls. TCRdb re-derived calls from the 5' RACE reads in MiXCR, one entry per CDR3 protein. Of under 70,000 distinct CDR3 sequences in the sample, 15% to 20% were seen once. V lost 5 bases to trimming and J lost 0 bases; unmatched junction nucleotides: 7. The length of the CDR3 is 16 residues. Germline lookup yields CDR1 SNHLY and CDR2 FYNNEI. Sequencing was carried out using CD4+ T cells from blood. The rearrangement uses TRBV2 and TRBJ1-5; 7 positions agree with TRBD1. The receptor's source is a human donor in good health. This chain's CDR3 is CASSPRQGDSNQPQHF. The CDR3, as DNA: TGTGCCAGCAGTCCGAGACAGGGCGATAGCAATCAGCCCCAGCATTTT.